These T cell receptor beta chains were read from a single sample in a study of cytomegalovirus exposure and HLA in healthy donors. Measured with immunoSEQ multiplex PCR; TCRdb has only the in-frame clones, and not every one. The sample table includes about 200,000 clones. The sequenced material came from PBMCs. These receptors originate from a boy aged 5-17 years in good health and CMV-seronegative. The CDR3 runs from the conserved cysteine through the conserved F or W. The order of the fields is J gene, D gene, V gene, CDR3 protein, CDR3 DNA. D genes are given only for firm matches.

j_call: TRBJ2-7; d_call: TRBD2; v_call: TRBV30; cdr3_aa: CAWSLRGVQYF; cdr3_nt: TGTGCCTGGAGTCTTCGGGGGGTGCAGTACTTC
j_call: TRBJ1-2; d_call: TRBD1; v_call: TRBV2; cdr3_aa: CASRGQRTKYGYTF; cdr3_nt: TGTGCCAGCAGGGGACAGAGGACAAAATATGGCTACACCTTC
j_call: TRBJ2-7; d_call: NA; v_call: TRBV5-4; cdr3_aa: CASSLGGRYEQYF; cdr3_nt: TGTGCCAGCAGCTTGGGGGGGCGGTACGAGCAGTACTTC
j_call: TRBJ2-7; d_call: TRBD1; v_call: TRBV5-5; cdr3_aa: CASSLFGQGGQYF; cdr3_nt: TGTGCCAGCAGCTTGTTCGGACAGGGTGGGCAGTACTTC
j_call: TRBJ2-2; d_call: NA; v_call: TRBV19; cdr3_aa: CASNPGGGTGELFF; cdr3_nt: TGTGCCAGTAATCCCGGGGGAGGCACCGGGGAGCTGTTTTTT
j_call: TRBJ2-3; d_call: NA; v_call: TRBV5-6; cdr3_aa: CASRPVPSTDTQYF; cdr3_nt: TGTGCCAGCAGGCCGGTACCTAGCACAGATACGCAGTATTTT
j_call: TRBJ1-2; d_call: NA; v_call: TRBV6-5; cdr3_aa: CASSYSTTVSGYTF; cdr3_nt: TGTGCCAGCAGTTACTCGACGACAGTCAGTGGCTACACCTTC
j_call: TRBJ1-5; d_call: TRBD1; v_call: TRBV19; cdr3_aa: CASSTLTGSQPQHF; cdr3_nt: TGTGCCAGTAGTACACTGACAGGGAGTCAGCCCCAGCATTTT
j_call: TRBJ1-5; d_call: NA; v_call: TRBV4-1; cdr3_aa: CASSQDGRRGPNQPQHF; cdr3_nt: TGCGCCAGCAGCCAAGATGGGCGCAGGGGCCCGAATCAGCCCCAGCATTTT
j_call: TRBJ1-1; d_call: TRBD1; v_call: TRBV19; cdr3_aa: CASSLAGTENTEAFF; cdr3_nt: TGTGCCAGTAGTCTTGCCGGGACAGAGAACACTGAAGCTTTCTTT
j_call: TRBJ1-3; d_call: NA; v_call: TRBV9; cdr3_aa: CASSVGGSSGNTIYF; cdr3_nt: TGTGCCAGCAGCGTAGGTGGGAGCTCTGGAAACACCATATATTTT
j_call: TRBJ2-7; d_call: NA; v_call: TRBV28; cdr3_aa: CASSLSGPGNQYF; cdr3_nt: TGTGCCAGCAGTTTAAGCGGTCCCGGGAATCAGTACTTC
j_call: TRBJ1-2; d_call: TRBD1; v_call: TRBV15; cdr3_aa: CATSRPGTGVKDGYTF; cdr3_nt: TGTGCCACCAGCAGACCCGGGACAGGGGTTAAGGATGGCTACACCTTC
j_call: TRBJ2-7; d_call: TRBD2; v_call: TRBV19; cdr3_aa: CASSISSGAYEQYF; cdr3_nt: TGTGCCAGTAGTATTTCTAGCGGGGCCTACGAGCAGTACTTC
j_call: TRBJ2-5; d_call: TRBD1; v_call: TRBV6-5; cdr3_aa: CASSSEPGGSGTQYF; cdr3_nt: TGTGCCAGCAGTTCCGAACCAGGGGGCTCGGGGACCCAGTACTTC
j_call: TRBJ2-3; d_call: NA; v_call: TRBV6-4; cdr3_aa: CASSVDNSRTDTQYF; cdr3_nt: TGTGCCAGCAGTGTTGATAACAGCCGCACAGATACGCAGTATTTT
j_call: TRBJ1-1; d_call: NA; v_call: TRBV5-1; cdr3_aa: CASSFNQGNTEAFF; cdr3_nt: TGCGCCAGCAGCTTTAACCAGGGTAACACTGAAGCTTTCTTT
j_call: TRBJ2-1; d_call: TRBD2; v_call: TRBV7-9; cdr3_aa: CASSARLAGGYNEQFF; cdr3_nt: TGTGCCAGCAGCGCCCGACTAGCGGGGGGTTACAATGAGCAGTTCTTC
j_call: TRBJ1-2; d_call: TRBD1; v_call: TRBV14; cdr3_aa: CASSQDVGTGDRGYTF; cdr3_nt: TGTGCCAGCAGCCAAGATGTCGGGACAGGCGATCGAGGCTACACCTTC
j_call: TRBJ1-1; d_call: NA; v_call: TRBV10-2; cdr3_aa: CASSSSPRSYTEAFF; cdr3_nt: TGCGCCAGCAGCTCTTCCCCCCGGTCCTACACTGAAGCTTTCTTT
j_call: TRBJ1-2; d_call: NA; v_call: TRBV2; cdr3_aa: CASSAEFETVYGYTF; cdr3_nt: TGTGCCAGCAGTGCCGAGTTTGAGACAGTCTATGGCTACACCTTC
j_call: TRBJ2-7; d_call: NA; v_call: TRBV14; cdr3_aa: CARDRGEQYF; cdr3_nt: TGTGCCAGGGACCGGGGCGAGCAGTACTTC
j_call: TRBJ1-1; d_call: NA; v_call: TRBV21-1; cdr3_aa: CASTYRHTEAFF; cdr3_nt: TGTGCCAGCACCTACAGACACACTGAAGCTTTCTTT
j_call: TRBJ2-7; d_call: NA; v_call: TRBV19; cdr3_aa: CASRDRQTYEQYF; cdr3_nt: TGTGCCAGTAGAGACAGGCAAACCTACGAGCAGTACTTC
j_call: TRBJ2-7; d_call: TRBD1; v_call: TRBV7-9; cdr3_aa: CASSLLGTGLEQYF; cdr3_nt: TGTGCCAGCAGCTTGCTGGGGACAGGCCTAGAGCAGTACTTC
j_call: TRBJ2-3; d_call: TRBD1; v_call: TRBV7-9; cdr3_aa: CASSQDRGRSTDTQYF; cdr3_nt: TGTGCCAGCAGCCAAGACAGGGGGCGGTCCACAGATACGCAGTATTTT
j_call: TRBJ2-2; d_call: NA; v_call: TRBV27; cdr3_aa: CASSPRLGSTGELFF; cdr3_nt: TGTGCCAGCAGTCCACGTTTAGGGAGTACCGGGGAGCTGTTTTTT
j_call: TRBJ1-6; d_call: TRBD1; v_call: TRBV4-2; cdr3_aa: CASSQGTGGPLNSPLHF; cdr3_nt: TGTGCCAGCAGCCAAGGTACAGGGGGCCCCCTAAATTCACCCCTCCACTTT
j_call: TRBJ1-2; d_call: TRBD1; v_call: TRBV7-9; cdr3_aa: CASSGDSNYGYTF; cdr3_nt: TGTGCCAGCTCGGGGGACAGTAACTATGGCTACACCTTC
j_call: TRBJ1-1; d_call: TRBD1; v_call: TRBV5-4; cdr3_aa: CASSLKDRANTEAFF; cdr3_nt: TGTGCCAGCAGCTTGAAGGACAGGGCGAACACTGAAGCTTTCTTT
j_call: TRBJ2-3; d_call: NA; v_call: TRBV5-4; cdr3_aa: CASRLGGGHTDTQYF; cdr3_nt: TGTGCCAGCAGGTTGGGGGGGGGCCATACAGATACGCAGTATTTT
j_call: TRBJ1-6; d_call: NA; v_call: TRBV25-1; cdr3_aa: CASRQINSPLHF; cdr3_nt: TGTGCCAGCAGACAGATTAATTCACCCCTCCACTTC
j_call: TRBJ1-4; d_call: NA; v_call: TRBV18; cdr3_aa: CASSPSIREKLFF; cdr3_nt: TGTGCCAGCTCACCATCTATCCGTGAAAAACTGTTTTTT
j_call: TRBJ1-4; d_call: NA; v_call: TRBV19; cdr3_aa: CASSVGGGPNEKLFF; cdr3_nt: TGTGCCAGTAGTGTAGGCGGGGGACCTAATGAAAAACTGTTTTTT
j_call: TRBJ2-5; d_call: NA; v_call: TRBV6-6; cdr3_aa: CASSYIGRAEETQYF; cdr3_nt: TGTGCCAGCAGTTACATTGGGCGGGCGGAGGAGACCCAGTACTTC
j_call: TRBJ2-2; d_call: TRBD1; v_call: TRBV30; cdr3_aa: CAWSDRGYTGELFF; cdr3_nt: TGTGCCTGGAGCGACAGGGGTTACACCGGGGAGCTGTTTTTT
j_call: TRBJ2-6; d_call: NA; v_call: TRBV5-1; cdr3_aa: CASSLGDSGANVLTF; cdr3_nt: TGCGCCAGCAGCTTGGGAGACAGTGGGGCCAACGTCCTGACTTTC
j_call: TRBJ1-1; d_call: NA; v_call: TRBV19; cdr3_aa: CASSGLRQNTEAFF; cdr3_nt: TGTGCCAGTAGTGGTCTCAGACAGAACACTGAAGCTTTCTTT
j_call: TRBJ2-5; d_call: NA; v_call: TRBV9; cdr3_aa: CASSVGGDPPGRLETQYF; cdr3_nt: TGTGCCAGCAGCGTGGGGGGAGACCCCCCGGGCCGGTTGGAGACCCAGTACTTC
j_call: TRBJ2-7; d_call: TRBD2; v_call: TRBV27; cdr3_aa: CASSGGAYEQYF; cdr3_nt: TGTGCCAGCAGCGGGGGGGCCTACGAGCAGTACTTC
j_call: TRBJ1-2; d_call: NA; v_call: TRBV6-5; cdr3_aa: CASTPQTNYGYTF; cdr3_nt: TGTGCCAGCACCCCACAGACTAACTATGGCTACACCTTC
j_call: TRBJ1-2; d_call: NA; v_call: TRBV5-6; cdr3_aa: CASSPESGGRSNYGYTF; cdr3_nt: TGTGCCAGCAGCCCCGAAAGTGGCGGTCGCTCTAACTATGGCTACACCTTC